One TCR beta chain is described in this entry. Its antigen is currently unknown. The data were taken from a study of monozygotic twins with inflammatory bowel disease. Each of the TCR libraries took roughly 3,400 ng of total RNA. Reanalyzing the 5' RACE reads, TCRdb keeps one entry per CDR3 protein, without DNA. The listing contains approximately 400,000 distinct CDR3 sequences. The study, taken as a whole, reports: With inverse Simpson as the measure, TCRbeta diversity was lower in IBD patients than in healthy co-twins. Clonotype overlap with others was lower in IBD patients than in healthy twins, a difference that was greatest with disease activity.

The CDR3 runs to 15 residues. Germline CDR1 and CDR2: SGHRS and YFSETQ. The source of this sequence is a human donor with ulcerative colitis or Crohn's disease, or a healthy co-twin of an affected twin (not recorded which). Sequenced sample: blood. The chain uses TRBV5-1 and TRBJ1-1. CDR3 protein: CASSPTVGENTEAFF. The whole variable domain, filled in from reference TRBV5-1 and TRBJ1-1, reads KAGVTQTPRYLIKTRGQQVTLSCSPISGHRSVSWYQQTPGQGLQFLFEYFSETQRNKGNFPGRFSGRQFSNSRSEMNVSTLELGDSALYLCASSPTVGENTEAFFGQGTRLTVV.